The subject of this entry is one T cell receptor beta chain. Germline is not matched at one junction end, which may reflect a read error. Germline V lookup: CDR1 SGHTA, CDR2 FQGNSA. This CDR3 has 11 amino acids. Unique molecular identifiers were built into the TCRbeta library. Via MiXCR, TCRdb re-called the PCR reads, giving one row per CDR3 protein. The sample carries 400,000 to 500,000 distinct CDR3 sequences, 9.5% to 13% recorded once. The sample comes from a study of T-cell reconstitution after alpha-beta-depleted transplantation in children. This chain uses TRBV7-2 with TRBJ2-3; D gene ambiguous. Here the sequenced sample was PBMCs from the stem cell graft donor, taken from the stem cell graft. The TCR comes from a human donor who donated a stem cell graft to a child with acute myeloid leukemia. In DNA form, the CDR3 reads TGTGCCAGCAGGGTTACAGACACGCAGTATTTT. It translates to CASRVTDTQYF.